This TCR beta chain derives from a study of T-cell memory formation after mild COVID-19. The overall study: Each donor largely had its own TCR clusters.

This CDR3 contains 14 residues. V lost 4 bases to trimming and J lost 1 base, with 10 bases between them. Per the germline V gene, CDR1 is MGHRA and CDR2 is YSYEKL. General observations from the study: The pre-infection memory compartment contained some responding clones, suggesting cross-reactive memory joined. CD4+ contracting clones were mainly CM and EM; CD8+ ones, EMRA.

TCR alpha and TCR beta cDNA libraries with sample barcodes and UMIs came from 5'RACE using constant-segment primers. TCRdb re-derived calls from the 5' RACE reads in MiXCR, one entry per CDR3 protein. This sample has 120,000 or so distinct CDR3 sequences, with 15% to 20% found just once. This clonotype was observed a few times. Its specificity is unknown. The V and J genes are TRBV4-1 and TRBJ1-1; D is perhaps TRBD1 (5 bases). The clonotype comes from a man between 18 and 29 years old who had mild COVID-19 (a few samples of this study predate the infection). Cell type and time point are not known. Sequencing was carried out using PBMCs or a T cell subset sorted from them (not recorded which). CDR3 in amino acids: CASSRTGRNTEAFF. CDR3 nucleotide sequence: TGCGCCAGCAGCCGAACAGGACGGAACACTGAAGCTTTCTTT.